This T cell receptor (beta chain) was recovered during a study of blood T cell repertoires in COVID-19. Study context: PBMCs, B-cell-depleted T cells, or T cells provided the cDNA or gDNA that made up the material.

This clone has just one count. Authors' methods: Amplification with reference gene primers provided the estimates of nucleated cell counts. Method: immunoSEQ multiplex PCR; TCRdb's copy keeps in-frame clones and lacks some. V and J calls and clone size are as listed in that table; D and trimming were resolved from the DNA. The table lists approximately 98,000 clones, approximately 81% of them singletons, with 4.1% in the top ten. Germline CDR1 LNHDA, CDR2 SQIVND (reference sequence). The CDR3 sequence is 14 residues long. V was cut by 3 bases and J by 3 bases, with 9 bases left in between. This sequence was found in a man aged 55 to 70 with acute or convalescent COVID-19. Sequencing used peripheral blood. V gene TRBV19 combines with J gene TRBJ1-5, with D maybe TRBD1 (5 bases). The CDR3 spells CASSIPRDNQPQHF. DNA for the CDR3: TGTGCCAGTAGTATTCCCAGGGACAATCAGCCCCAGCATTTT.